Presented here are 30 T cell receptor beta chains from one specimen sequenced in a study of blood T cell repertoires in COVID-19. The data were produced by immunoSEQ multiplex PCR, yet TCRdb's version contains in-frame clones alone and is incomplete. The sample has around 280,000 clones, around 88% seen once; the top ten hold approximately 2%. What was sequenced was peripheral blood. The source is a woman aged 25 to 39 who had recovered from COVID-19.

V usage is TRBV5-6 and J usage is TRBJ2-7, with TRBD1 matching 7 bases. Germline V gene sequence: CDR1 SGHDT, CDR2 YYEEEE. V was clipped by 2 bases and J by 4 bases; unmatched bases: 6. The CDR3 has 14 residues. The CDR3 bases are TGTGCCAGCAGCTTAACCGGGACAGAGTACGAGCAGTACTTC. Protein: CASSLTGTEYEQYF.

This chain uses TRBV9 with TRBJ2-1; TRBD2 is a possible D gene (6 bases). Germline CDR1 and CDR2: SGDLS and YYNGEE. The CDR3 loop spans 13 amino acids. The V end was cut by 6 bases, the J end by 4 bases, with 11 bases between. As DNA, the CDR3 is TGTGCCAGCAATCTTGGGGGGTACAATGAGCAGTTCTTC. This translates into CASNLGGYNEQFF.

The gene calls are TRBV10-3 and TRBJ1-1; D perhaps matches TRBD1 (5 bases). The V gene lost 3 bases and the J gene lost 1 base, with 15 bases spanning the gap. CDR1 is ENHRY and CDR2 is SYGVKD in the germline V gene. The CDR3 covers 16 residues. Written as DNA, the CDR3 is TGTGCCATCAGTGATGGGGCTCCGGTGGGGAACACTGAAGCTTTCTTT. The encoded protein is CAISDGAPVGNTEAFF.

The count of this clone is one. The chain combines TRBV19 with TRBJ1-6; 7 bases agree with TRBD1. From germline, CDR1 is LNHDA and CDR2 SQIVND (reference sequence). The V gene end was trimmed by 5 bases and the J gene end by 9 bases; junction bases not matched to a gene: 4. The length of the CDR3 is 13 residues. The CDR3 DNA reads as TGTGCCAGTAGTTTACAGGGGAGTTCACCCCTCCACTTT. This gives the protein CASSLQGSSPLHF.

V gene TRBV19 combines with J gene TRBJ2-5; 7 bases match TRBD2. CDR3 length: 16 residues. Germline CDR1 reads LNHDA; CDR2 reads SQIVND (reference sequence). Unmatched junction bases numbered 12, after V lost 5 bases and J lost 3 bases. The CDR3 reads CASSPTRGREEETQYF. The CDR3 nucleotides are TGTGCCAGTAGTCCGACCCGGGGACGGGAGGAAGAGACCCAGTACTTC.

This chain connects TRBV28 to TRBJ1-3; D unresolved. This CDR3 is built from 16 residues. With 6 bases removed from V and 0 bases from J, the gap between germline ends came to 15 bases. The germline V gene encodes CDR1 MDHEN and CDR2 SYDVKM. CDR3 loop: CASSSTAGVSGNTIYF. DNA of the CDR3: TGTGCCAGCAGCTCGACCGCAGGCGTCTCTGGAAACACCATATATTTT.

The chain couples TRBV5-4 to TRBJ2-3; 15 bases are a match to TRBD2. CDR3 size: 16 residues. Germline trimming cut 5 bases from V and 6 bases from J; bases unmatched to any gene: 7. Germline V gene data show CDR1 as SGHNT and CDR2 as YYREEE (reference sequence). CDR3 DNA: TGTGCCAGCAGACCGGGACTAGCGGGAGGAGGGGATACGCAGTATTTT. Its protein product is CASRPGLAGGGDTQYF.

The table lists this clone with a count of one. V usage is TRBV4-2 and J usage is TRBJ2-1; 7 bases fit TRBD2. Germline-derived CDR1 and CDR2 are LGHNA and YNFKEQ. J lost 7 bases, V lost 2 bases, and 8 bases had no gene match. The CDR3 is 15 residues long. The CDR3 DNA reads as TGTGCCAGCAGCCAAATCCGCGGGGGTTCAAATGAGCAGTTCTTC. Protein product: CASSQIRGGSNEQFF.

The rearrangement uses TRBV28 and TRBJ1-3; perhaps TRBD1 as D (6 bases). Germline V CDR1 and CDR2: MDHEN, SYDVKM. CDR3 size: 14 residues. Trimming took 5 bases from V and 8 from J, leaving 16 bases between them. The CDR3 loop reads CASSAGTKGHTIYF. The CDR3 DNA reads TGTGCCAGCAGTGCCGGGACAAAAGGGCACACCATATATTTT.

CDR3 bases: TGTGCCAGTAGTATAATAGCGGGGGGGCCGGGTAATGAGCAGTTCTTC. Translated: CASSIIAGGPGNEQFF. The chain couples TRBV19 to TRBJ2-1; TRBD2 aligns across 11 bases. The CDR3 runs to 16 residues. Losses at the gene ends were 2 bases for V and 7 bases for J; bases not matched to a gene: 7. The germline V gene has CDR1 LNHDA and CDR2 SQIVND (reference sequence).

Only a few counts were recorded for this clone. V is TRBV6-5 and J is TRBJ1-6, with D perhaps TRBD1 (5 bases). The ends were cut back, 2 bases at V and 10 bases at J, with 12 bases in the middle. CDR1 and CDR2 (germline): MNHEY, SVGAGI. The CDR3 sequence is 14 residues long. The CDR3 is CASSYGAGVSPLHF. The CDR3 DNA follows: TGTGCCAGCAGTTACGGTGCGGGGGTGTCACCCCTCCACTTT.

The CDR3 reads CASSWVDGQTSYEQYF. CDR3 DNA: TGTGCCAGTAGTTGGGTCGATGGACAGACTTCCTACGAGCAGTACTTC. The chain employs TRBV19 and TRBJ2-7; a weak D match, TRBD1 (6 bases). The CDR3 loop spans 16 amino acids. Trimming stripped 5 bases from V and 1 base from J, with 18 bases between. Per the germline V gene, CDR1 is LNHDA and CDR2 is SQIVND (reference sequence).

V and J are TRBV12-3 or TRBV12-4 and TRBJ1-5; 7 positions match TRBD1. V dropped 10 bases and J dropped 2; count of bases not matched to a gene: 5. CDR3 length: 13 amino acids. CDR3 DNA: TGTGCCACCGTCGGGACAGGCAATCAGCCCCAGCATTTT. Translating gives CATVGTGNQPQHF.

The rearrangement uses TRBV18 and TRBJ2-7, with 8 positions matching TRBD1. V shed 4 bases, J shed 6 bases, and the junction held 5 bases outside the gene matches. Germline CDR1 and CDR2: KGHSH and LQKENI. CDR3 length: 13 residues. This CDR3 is CASSQGTGLEQYF. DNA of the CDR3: TGTGCCAGCTCACAGGGGACAGGACTCGAGCAGTACTTC.

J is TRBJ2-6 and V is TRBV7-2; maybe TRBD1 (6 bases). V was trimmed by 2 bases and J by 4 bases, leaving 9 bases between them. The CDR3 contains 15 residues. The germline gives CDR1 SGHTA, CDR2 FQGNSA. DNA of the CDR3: TGTGCCAGCAGCTTATCAGGGGCCGGGGCCAACGTCCTGACTTTC. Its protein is CASSLSGAGANVLTF.

CDR3 nucleotide sequence: TGTGCCAGCAGCTCCCCCCCGGGGGCTGAAGCTTTCTTT. It specifies CASSSPPGAEAFF. The chain couples TRBV5-4 to TRBJ1-1; D may be TRBD1 (5 bases). Germline V gene data show CDR1 as SGHNT and CDR2 as YYREEE (reference sequence). V lost 3 bases, J lost 6 bases, and 12 bases lay in between. This CDR3 contains 13 residues. Full variable domain (rest looked up from reference TRBV5-4 and TRBJ1-1): ETGVTQSPTHLIKTRGQQVTLRCSSQSGHNTVSWYQQALGQGPQFIFQYYREEENGRGNFPPRFSGLQFPNYSSELNVNALELDDSALYLCASSSPPGAEAFFGQGTRLTVV.

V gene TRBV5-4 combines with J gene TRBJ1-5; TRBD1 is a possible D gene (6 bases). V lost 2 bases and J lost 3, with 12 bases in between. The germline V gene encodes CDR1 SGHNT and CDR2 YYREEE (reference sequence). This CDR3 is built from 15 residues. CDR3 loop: CASSLEEGDNQPQHF. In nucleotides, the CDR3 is TGTGCCAGCAGCTTAGAAGAGGGGGACAATCAGCCCCAGCATTTT.

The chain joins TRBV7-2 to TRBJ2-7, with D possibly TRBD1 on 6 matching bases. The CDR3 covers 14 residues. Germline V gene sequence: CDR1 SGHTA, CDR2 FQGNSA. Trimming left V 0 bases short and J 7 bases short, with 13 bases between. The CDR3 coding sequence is TGTGCCAGCAGCTTAGCGCAGGCCCAGGGGGAGCAGTACTTC. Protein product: CASSLAQAQGEQYF.

The DNA for the CDR3 is TGTGCCAGCAGCGCCCAGGGCGATTCTGGAAACACCATATATTTT. Its translation is CASSAQGDSGNTIYF. The chain recombines TRBV7-9 with TRBJ1-3, with D maybe TRBD1 (5 bases). Between the trimmed V and J ends, which lost 5 bases and 1 base, there was a span of 12 bases. The germline CDR1 and CDR2 sequences are SEHNR and FQNEAQ (reference sequence). The CDR3 extends over 15 amino acids.

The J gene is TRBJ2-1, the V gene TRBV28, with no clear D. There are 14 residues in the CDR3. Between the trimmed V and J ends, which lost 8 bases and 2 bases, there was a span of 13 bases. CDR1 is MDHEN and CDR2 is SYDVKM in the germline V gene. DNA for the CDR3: TGTGCCAGCCGCTATCGTAACCCCTACAATGAGCAGTTCTTC. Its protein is CASRYRNPYNEQFF.

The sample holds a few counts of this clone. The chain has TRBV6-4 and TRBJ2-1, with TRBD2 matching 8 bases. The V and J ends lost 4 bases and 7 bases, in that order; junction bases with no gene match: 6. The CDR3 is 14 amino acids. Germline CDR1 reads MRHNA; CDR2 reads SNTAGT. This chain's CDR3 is CASSVSGEFNEQFF. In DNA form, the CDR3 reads TGTGCCAGCAGTGTTAGCGGGGAGTTTAATGAGCAGTTCTTC.

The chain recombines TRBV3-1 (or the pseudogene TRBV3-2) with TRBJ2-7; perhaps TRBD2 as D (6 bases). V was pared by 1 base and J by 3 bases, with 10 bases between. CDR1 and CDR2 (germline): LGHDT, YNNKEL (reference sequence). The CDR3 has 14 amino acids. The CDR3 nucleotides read TGTGCCAGCAGCCAAGCTGGCGGGGACTACGAGCAGTACTTC. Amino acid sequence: CASSQAGGDYEQYF.

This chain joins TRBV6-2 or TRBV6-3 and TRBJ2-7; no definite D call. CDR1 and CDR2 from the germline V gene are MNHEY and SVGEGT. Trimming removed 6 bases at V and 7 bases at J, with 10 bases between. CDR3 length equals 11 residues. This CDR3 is CASSRRKEQYF. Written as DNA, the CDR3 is TGTGCCAGCAGCCGGAGAAAAGAGCAGTACTTC.

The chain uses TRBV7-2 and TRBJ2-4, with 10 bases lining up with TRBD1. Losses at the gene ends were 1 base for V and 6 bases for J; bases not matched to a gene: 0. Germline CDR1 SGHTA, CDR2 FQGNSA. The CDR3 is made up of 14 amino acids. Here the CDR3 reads CASSLGQGANIQYF. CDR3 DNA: TGTGCCAGCAGCTTAGGACAGGGGGCAAACATTCAGTACTTC.

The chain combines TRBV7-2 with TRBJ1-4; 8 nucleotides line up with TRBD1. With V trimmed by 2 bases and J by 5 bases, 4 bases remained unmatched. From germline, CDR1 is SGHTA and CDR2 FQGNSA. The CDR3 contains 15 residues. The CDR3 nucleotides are TGTGCCAGCAGCTTACGGGGACAGGTCAATGAAAAACTGTTTTTT. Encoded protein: CASSLRGQVNEKLFF.

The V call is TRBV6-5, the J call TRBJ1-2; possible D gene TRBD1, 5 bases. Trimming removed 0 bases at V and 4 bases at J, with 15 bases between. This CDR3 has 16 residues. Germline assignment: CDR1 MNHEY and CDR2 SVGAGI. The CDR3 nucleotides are TGTGCCAGCAGTTACTCCTCAGGGAGGGGTGGCTATGGCTACACCTTC. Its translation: CASSYSSGRGGYGYTF.

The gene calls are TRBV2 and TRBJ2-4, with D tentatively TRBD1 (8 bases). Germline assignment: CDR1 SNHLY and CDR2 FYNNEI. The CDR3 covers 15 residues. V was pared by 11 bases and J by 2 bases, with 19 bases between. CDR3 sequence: CAGAQGGVTKNIQYF. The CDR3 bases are TGTGCCGGAGCACAGGGGGGGGTTACCAAAAACATTCAGTACTTC.

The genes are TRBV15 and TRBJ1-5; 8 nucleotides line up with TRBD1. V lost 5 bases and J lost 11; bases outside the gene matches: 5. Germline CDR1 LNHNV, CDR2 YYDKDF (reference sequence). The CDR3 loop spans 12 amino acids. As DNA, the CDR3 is TGTGCCACCAGCCCAAGGACAGGGTCCCAGCATTTT. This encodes CATSPRTGSQHF.

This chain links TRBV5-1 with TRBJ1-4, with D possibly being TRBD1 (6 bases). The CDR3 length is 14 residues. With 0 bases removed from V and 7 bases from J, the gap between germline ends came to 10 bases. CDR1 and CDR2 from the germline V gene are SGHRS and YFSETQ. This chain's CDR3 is CASSLEGGREKLFF. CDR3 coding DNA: TGCGCCAGCAGCTTGGAAGGGGGTCGTGAAAAACTGTTTTTT.

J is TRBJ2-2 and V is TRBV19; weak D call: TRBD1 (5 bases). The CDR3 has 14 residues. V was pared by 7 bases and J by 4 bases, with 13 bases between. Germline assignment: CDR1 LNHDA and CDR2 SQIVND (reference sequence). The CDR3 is CASNQGVLTGELFF. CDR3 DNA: TGTGCCAGTAACCAGGGCGTACTCACCGGGGAGCTGTTTTTT.